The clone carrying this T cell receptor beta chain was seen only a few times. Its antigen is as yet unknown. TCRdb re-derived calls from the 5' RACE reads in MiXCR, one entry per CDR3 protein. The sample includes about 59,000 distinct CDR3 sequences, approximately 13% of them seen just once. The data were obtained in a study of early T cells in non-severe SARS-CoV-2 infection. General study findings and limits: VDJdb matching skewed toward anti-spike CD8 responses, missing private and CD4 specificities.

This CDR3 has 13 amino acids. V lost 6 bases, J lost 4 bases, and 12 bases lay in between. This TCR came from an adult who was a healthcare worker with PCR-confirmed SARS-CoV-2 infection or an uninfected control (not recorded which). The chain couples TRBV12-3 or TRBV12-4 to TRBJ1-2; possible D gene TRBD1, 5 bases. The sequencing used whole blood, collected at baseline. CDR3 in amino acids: CASSGDSGYGYTF. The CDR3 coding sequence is TGTGCCAGCAGCGGTGACAGCGGCTATGGCTACACCTTC.